A single T cell receptor (beta chain) is shown here with its context. This clone appeared a single time. The antigen this receptor binds is unknown. Base qualities are missing; no much larger clone stands one base away. Its CDR3 holds 13 amino acids, cysteine through phenylalanine. Kept here is only the CDR3 DNA, which spans 39 bases and is read in frame from base 1. Trimmed from V: 4 bases; trimmed from J: 8 bases; junction bases lacking a gene match: 6. Sequences SGHVS (CDR1) and FNYEAQ (CDR2) are obtained from the germline V gene. The data are from a study of cytomegalovirus exposure and HLA in healthy donors (dated 2017 in TCRdb). Regarding the study in general: An earlier analysis of approximately 640 of the donors reported 250 to 350 Gb of sequence data and some 120 million unique TCR beta sequences from about 179 million T cells. About 300 gigabases of sequencing data and tens of millions of unique TCR sequences were included in an early release covering about 620 HLA-typed donors. The genetic ancestry cluster associated with self-reported Caucasian donors included 80% to 90% of the 300 to 450 genotyped donors. The study aimed to test whether signatures of past pathogen exposure could be identified by cataloging public T cell receptors. The study profiled the T cell repertoires of 500 to 800 subjects by immunosequencing and related them to cytomegalovirus serostatus. Besides the first cohort of roughly 640 subjects, a separate validation cohort made up of over 100 different subjects was used. High-throughput TCR immunosequencing, statistical association of individual TCRs with disease status, and machine learning were combined to predict cytomegalovirus infection status. A later analysis re-examined previously published TCR beta repertoires from hundreds of donors and added high-resolution HLA genotyping to investigate patterns of TCR occurrence. In the later analysis, no new phenotypic data were used to find candidate immune exposures; instead, reliance was placed on TCR beta sequences and their occurrence across donors. An earlier analysis of 450 to 750 of the donors used high-throughput TCR beta sequencing to judge whether each TCR beta V gene segment behaved as functional or pseudogenic. Donor age, sex, ethnicity and CMV serostatus were collected together with the repertoire data. Genome-wide SNP genotypes for about 55% of the roughly 670 donors were used in a later genetic analysis, which treated that subset as a discovery cohort. Every discovery cohort repertoire had been produced on one sequencing platform. HLA typing included class I and class II loci at four-digit resolution. Typing coverage varied by locus: about 620-640 donors for A, B, C, DRB1 and DQB1; approximately 500 for DQA1; about 570 for DPA1; 450 to 480 for DPB1. Several DR-DQ haplotypes were handled as single units for association and clustering, since linkage in the cohort was strong. Among a few hundred genotyped donors of the cohort, an average of about 240,000 unique TCR beta nucleotide sequences were sequenced per donor, around 18% of them non-productive.

The cohort comprised some 730 healthy bone marrow donors. Cohort members were all nominally healthy when sampled, although unrecorded immune exposures were likely present. The donor tested CMV seronegative and was one of the 352 seronegative cohort members. A peripheral blood sample was collected from each donor, and TCR beta sequencing was performed on peripheral blood mononuclear cells. The Qiagen DNeasy Blood Extraction Kit was used to extract genomic DNA from the blood cell samples. Libraries were built with the immunoSEQ multiplex PCR assay. For the multiplex PCR, a mixture combining 60 forward primers for TCR Vbeta segments and 13 reverse primers for TCR Jbeta segments was used. The CDR3 region of rearranged TCR beta genes was amplified from genomic DNA with a multiplex PCR assay. On the Illumina HiSeq System, the amplified TCR beta libraries were sequenced as 87-base-pair reads. The study's own analysis went as follows. Across the 670 or so repertoires, a later analysis counted tens of millions of unique TCR beta chains, about 10 million of which were shared by at least two donors. Raw reads were error-corrected and collapsed into unique sequences by a nearest-neighbor algorithm in which closely related sequences were merged to remove PCR and sequencing errors. To assign V, D and J gene segments, CDR3 sequences were aligned to IMGT reference sequences. Each retained sequence needed at least a six-nucleotide match to both a V gene segment and a J gene segment. Rearrangements were classified as productive when the CDR3 lacked stop codons and remained in frame with V and J, and all other rearrangements were classified as non-productive. CDR3 was defined according to IMGT convention as the region running from the second conserved V-encoded cysteine to the conserved J-encoded phenylalanine. The earlier analysis of about 590 of the donors excluded sequences that lacked an unambiguous match to a single V gene segment. An earlier analysis of several hundred of the donors called V segments functional above 56.7% productive rearrangements and segregating when the between-donor standard deviation exceeded 5%. A statistical classification framework was built to diagnose cytomegalovirus status from the catalog of TCR beta chain sequences. A later analysis assigned V and J genes by comparing TCR nucleotide sequences with IMGT/GENE-DB human TR gene sequences. In a later analysis, CDR3 sequences and most-parsimonious VDJ recombination scenarios were assigned using the TCRdist pipeline. In a later analysis, each TCR beta chain was defined by its CDR3 amino acid sequence together with its V-gene family, and reads lacking a unique V-gene family were excluded. As a way to deal with suspected cross-contamination and a sequencing artifact, a later analysis dropped 450 to 700 nucleotide sequences that were highly shared and had low generation probability. For each public chain, a later analysis derived a clonal expansion index from normalized ranks of inferred template counts within each repertoire. Generation probabilities in a later analysis came from a VDJ recombination model fitted to out-of-frame rearrangements, and those results were checked against IGoR. In a later analysis, TCR-TCR, TCR-HLA and TCR-CMV co-occurrence was scored with hypergeometric tests, and a repertoire-size bias correction was applied to TCR pairs. In a later analysis, false discovery rates were estimated by permuting HLA or CMV assignments 20 times. In a later analysis, co-occurring TCRs were grouped using DBSCAN, and TCRdist sequence similarity was added for clustering within HLA-allele-positive subsets. For co-occurrence clustering, repertoires with fewer than 30,000 or more than 120,000 public chains were excluded, along with 5 or 6 repertoires with anomalous nucleotide sharing. TCRdb carries this immuneACCESS record with in-frame sequences only. Its versions omit some clonotypes, under half of them owing to an unresolved V gene in the studies checked, with the rest unexplained. The DNA was the basis for D and trimming; V, J and clone size are from that table. Counted in this sample were 99,000 or so clones; approximately 14% of them appeared once. Of the sample, 0.8% to 0.95% falls within the top ten clones.

Overall study results and their limits: Cytomegalovirus status was reported to be diagnosed by the classifier with high specificity and sensitivity in both the original and validation cohorts. Approximately 16 rarely observed V segments, including chromosome 9 orphons, were excluded from the earlier analysis of several hundred of the donors because counts were too low. In a later analysis, several top co-occurrence clusters were reported to appear linked to parvovirus B19, influenza, CMV and Epstein-Barr virus. The 87-base-pair reads could not distinguish some IMGT-functional V segments, including TRBV6-2 and TRBV6-3, so those segments were excluded. In an earlier analysis of roughly 560 of the donors, most TCR beta V segments were observed in productive rearrangements about 87% or about 30% of the time, broadly matching IMGT annotations. In this cohort, only TCR beta chains were sequenced, and detectable features were limited by the absence of alpha or paired-chain data. Presence/absence analyses assumed roughly uniform sequencing depth across donors, an assumption that may not hold. In vitro tests confirmed that a few of the cytomegalovirus-associated TCR beta chains recognize cytomegalovirus antigens. According to a later analysis, TCR association rates differed among HLA loci, with DRB1 alleles showing the most associated TCRs and HLA-C alleles showing the fewest. In a later analysis, HLA-associated TCR beta chains showed more clonal expansion and lower generation probabilities than non-associated chains that were equally common. Most TCR sequences were seen in very few donors, while some public TCRs were found in many individuals. At a false discovery rate of 0.05, a later analysis linked approximately 18,000 TCR beta sequences to specific HLA alleles. In a later genetic analysis, a missense DCLRE1C variant was associated with V-gene and J-gene trimming of TCR beta chains, and the association was replicated in an independent cohort. HLA typing was unavailable for some donors at each locus, so association tests used only the typed subset. For the cohort, immune exposure information was limited to CMV serostatus. A further reported finding was that TCR beta sequences accurately predicted the HLA-A and HLA-B alleles for most subjects in the first cohort. The study gave a list of 150 to 200 TCR beta chains associated with cytomegalovirus. Correlated functional status among segregating V segments might reflect linkage disequilibrium, but an unknown experimental factor could not be ruled out. The authors suggested that the approach could potentially be extended to other disease states and immunological phenotypes. When HLA alleles, especially DR and DQ, strongly co-occurred, attributing TCR associations to individual alleles was difficult. In a later analysis, most CMV-associated TCR beta chains were found to appear HLA-restricted, with HLA associations seemingly driven largely by CMV exposure. According to a later genetic analysis, donors in an Asian-associated ancestry cluster had fewer N-insertions in productive TCRs than the approximately 650-donor mean. A cluster of highly shared sequence variants was judged likely to be a technical artifact of the sequencing pipeline.

The rearranged chain carries TRBV7-6 and TRBJ1-2; TRBD1 lines up with 8 middle nucleotides. The sample consisted of PBMCs. The sequence was obtained from a female donor in good health and CMV-seronegative. The nucleotides are TGTGCCAGCAGCTCGGACAGGGCGAGAGGCTACACCTTC. This gives the protein CASSSDRARGYTF.